What follows are 13 T cell receptor beta chains derived from one specimen sequenced in a study of cytomegalovirus exposure and HLA in healthy donors. Use of 60 Vbeta and 13 Jbeta primers characterized the PCR. Data came from immunoSEQ multiplex PCR; TCRdb stores just in-frame clones and leaves some out. Found here are a few hundred thousand clones, 83% of them singletons; the top ten hold 1.1% to 1.5%. The sequenced material came from PBMCs. The receptors stem from a girl between 10 and 17 years old in good health and CMV-seronegative.

The chain joins TRBV5-1 to TRBJ2-1; TRBD1 matches 10 bases. J was trimmed by 9 bases and V by 3 bases; bases with no gene match: 9. The CDR3 spans 15 residues. In germline, CDR1 is SGHRS, CDR2 YFSETQ. The CDR3 sequence is CASSSTGGSGREQFF. Here the CDR3 DNA reads TGCGCCAGCAGCTCGACAGGGGGCTCAGGGCGTGAGCAGTTCTTC. Full variable domain (outside the CDR3, taken from reference TRBV5-1 and TRBJ2-1): KAGVTQTPRYLIKTRGQQVTLSCSPISGHRSVSWYQQTPGQGLQFLFEYFSETQRNKGNFPGRFSGRQFSNSRSEMNVSTLELGDSALYLCASSSTGGSGREQFFGPGTRLTVL.

The J gene is TRBJ2-7, the V gene TRBV6-5, with 12 bases lining up with TRBD2. J was trimmed by 3 bases and V by 8 bases; bases with no gene match: 2. The germline V gene has CDR1 MNHEY and CDR2 SVGAGI. The CDR3 is 13 residues long. The CDR3: CASRTSGIYEQYF. In DNA, the CDR3 is TGTGCCAGCCGGACTAGCGGGATCTACGAGCAGTACTTC.

The rearrangement joins TRBV18 to TRBJ1-5; 9 nucleotides align to TRBD1. Germline V gene sequence: CDR1 KGHSH, CDR2 LQKENI. V gave up 6 bases and J gave up 6 bases; unmatched junction bases: 6. The CDR3 is made up of 14 amino acids. CDR3 sequence (DNA): TGTGCCAGCTCGCTCACAGGGGGCGGTCAGCCCCAGCATTTT. Protein: CASSLTGGGQPQHF.

The V and J genes are TRBV6-1 and TRBJ1-4; 11 nucleotides align to TRBD1. Germline CDR1 MNHNS, CDR2 SASEGT. V dropped 3 bases and J dropped 8; count of bases not matched to a gene: 8. There are 16 residues in the CDR3. This CDR3 is CASSDPGQGAREKLFF. For the CDR3, the DNA is TGTGCCAGCAGTGACCCCGGACAGGGGGCGCGAGAAAAACTGTTTTTT.

The V and J genes are TRBV7-9 and TRBJ1-1; 7 bases align to TRBD1. V lost 7 bases to trimming and J lost 8 bases; unmatched junction nucleotides: 10. This CDR3 has 13 residues. Germline CDR1 SEHNR, CDR2 FQNEAQ (reference sequence). In nucleotides, the CDR3 is TGTGCCAGCACCTGGCAGGGGGAGAGAGAAGCTTTCTTT. Amino acid sequence: CASTWQGEREAFF. Full variable domain (missing parts from reference TRBV7-9 and TRBJ1-1): DTGVSQNPRHKITKRGQNVTFRCDPISEHNRLYWYRQTLGQGPEFLTYFQNEAQLEKSRLLSDRFSAERPKGSFSTLEIQRTEQGDSAMYLCASTWQGEREAFFGQGTRLTVV.

This sequence joins TRBV4-2 and TRBJ2-7; 9 bases map to TRBD1. Germline V gene data show CDR1 as LGHNA and CDR2 as YNFKEQ. The CDR3 contains 17 residues. With 0 bases clipped from V and 6 bases from J, the junction kept 12 bases outside the gene matches. CDR3 coding DNA: TGTGCCAGCAGCCAAGATGGGACCGGGACAGGGATCCCCGAGCAGTACTTC. It specifies CASSQDGTGTGIPEQYF.

V gene TRBV4-1 combines with J gene TRBJ2-1; TRBD2 agrees at 10 bases. The CDR3 is made up of 15 amino acids. Looked up from germline, CDR1 is MGHRA and CDR2 is YSYEKL. Germline trimming cut 1 base from V and 9 bases from J; bases unmatched to any gene: 6. The CDR3 DNA reads TGCGCCAGCAGCCAAGGGAGCGGGGGGGGTTTTGAGCAGTTCTTC. Its translation is CASSQGSGGGFEQFF.

The chain joins TRBV6-5 to TRBJ1-4; D unresolved. V was shortened by 1 base and J by 4 bases, with 7 bases between the two germline ends. Per the germline V gene, CDR1 is MNHEY and CDR2 is SVGAGI. This CDR3 spans 14 amino acids. The CDR3 bases are TGTGCCAGCAGTTACTACAGTAATAATGAAAAACTGTTTTTT. Its protein is CASSYYSNNEKLFF.

This sequence joins TRBV5-6 and TRBJ2-1; TRBD1 aligns across 7 bases. J gave up 0 bases and V 4 bases, and 4 bases lay outside the gene matches. The length of the CDR3 is 15 residues. Germline-derived CDR1 and CDR2 are SGHDT and YYEEEE. This CDR3 is CASSQGQLSYNEQFF. CDR3 coding DNA: TGTGCCAGCAGCCAGGGACAGCTCTCCTACAATGAGCAGTTCTTC.

The rearrangement uses TRBV30 and TRBJ2-1; 8 bases fit TRBD2. The CDR3 length is 16 residues. Losses at the gene ends were 4 bases for V and 1 base for J; bases not matched to a gene: 9. The germline CDR1 and CDR2 sequences are GTSNPN and SVGIG (reference sequence). CDR3 nucleotide sequence: TGTGCCTGGACCCGTAGACTAGCGTCGTCCTACAATGAGCAGTTCTTC. Translating gives CAWTRRLASSYNEQFF.

The chain has TRBV11-2 and TRBJ2-7; possibly TRBD2 for D (6 bases). Trimming removed 1 base at V and 3 bases at J, with 13 bases between. Germline CDR1 SGHAT, CDR2 FQNNGV. This CDR3 has 15 residues. Here the CDR3 DNA reads TGTGCCAGCAGCTTAGCTCGGCGCGGGATCTACGAGCAGTACTTC. It codes for CASSLARRGIYEQYF.

The chain couples TRBV29-1 to TRBJ1-1; no firm D call. Germline V gene sequence: CDR1 SQVTM, CDR2 ANQGSEA. This CDR3 has 11 residues. Trimming removed 2 bases from V and 6 bases from J, with 7 bases in between. The CDR3 DNA is TGCAGCGTTGAAACTTCGGCTGAAGCTTTCTTT. Protein: CSVETSAEAFF.

The chain recombines TRBV28 with TRBJ1-2; D gene ambiguous. Trimming stripped 3 bases from V and 8 bases from J, with 13 bases between. Germline assignment: CDR1 MDHEN and CDR2 SYDVKM. The CDR3 has 13 amino acids. The CDR3 sequence is CASSFGRVEGYTF. CDR3 sequence (DNA): TGTGCCAGCAGTTTTGGCCGGGTGGAGGGCTACACCTTC.